These T cell receptor beta chains were read from a single sample in a study of regulatory T cells in long-lasting Graves disease. A single record per CDR3 protein comes from TCRdb applying MiXCR to the multiplex PCR reads. The table includes 420,000 or so distinct CDR3 sequences, around 17% detected once. This sample also appeared in a second study, on T cells in Graves' hyperthyroidism and ophthalmopathy.

Sequencing used peripheral blood mononuclear cells (PBMCs), obtained at new diagnosis, from a patient treated with antithyroid drugs. The receptors originated from a woman under 30 with Graves disease. CDR3s include the opening cysteine and the closing phenylalanine or tryptophan. Each record gives: clone size, V gene, J gene, D gene, CDR3 DNA, CDR3 protein. D genes are given only for firm matches. A row's size may be missing; if present it is once, few, many or a size class.

many	TRBV15	TRBJ2-1	.	TGTGCCACCAGAAATCGGAGGGACCCACCGAACAATGAGCAGTTCTTC	CATRNRRDPPNNEQFF
many	TRBV7-6	TRBJ2-7	TRBD2	TGTGCCAGCAGCTACGGTCCAAGCGGGGGAACCTACGAGCAGTACTTC	CASSYGPSGGTYEQYF
many	TRBV2	TRBJ1-1	TRBD1	TGTGCCAGCAGTCCCGGGACAGGGAAAGCTTTCTTT	CASSPGTGKAFF
many	TRBV28	TRBJ1-5	.	TGTGCCGGAGGGGGGGTCAATCAGCCCCAGCATTTT	CAGGGVNQPQHF
many	TRBV12-3/TRBV12-4	TRBJ2-3	.	TGTGCCAGCAGTTTATGGCTCCCTAGCACGAGGGGCACAGATACGCAGTATTTT	CASSLWLPSTRGTDTQYF
many	TRBV11-2	TRBJ2-2	.	TGTGCCAGCAGCTCTGACACCGGGGAGCTGTTTTTT	CASSSDTGELFF
many	TRBV12-3/TRBV12-4	TRBJ2-2	.	TGTGCCAGCAGTCCACTCGCGGGGAAGGGGGAGCTGTTTTTT	CASSPLAGKGELFF
many	TRBV28	TRBJ1-2	.	TGTGCCAGCAGTTTAGGTGGGGGGGTCCGTTACGGCTACACCTTC	CASSLGGGVRYGYTF
many	TRBV7-9	TRBJ2-1	.	TGTGCCAGCAGCCTCCACAATGAGCAGTTCTTC	CASSLHNEQFF
.	TRBV6-1	TRBJ2-3	TRBD1	TGTGCCAGCAGTGGGGGACAGGGCGGGACAGATACGCAGTGTTTT	CASSGGQGGTDTQCF
.	TRBV6-2/TRBV6-3	TRBJ2-5	TRBD2	TGTGCCAGCAGTTACGTCGGCGGGGGGCAAGGGACCCAGTACTTC	CASSYVGGGQGTQYF
many	TRBV29-1	TRBJ2-3	.	TGCAGCGTTGGAATGCGGCTAGCTCGCCCAGATACGCAGTATTTT	CSVGMRLARPDTQYF
few	TRBV11-2	TRBJ2-2	.	TGTGCCAGCAGCTTGGGCAGATCCACCGGGGAGCTGTTTTTT	CASSLGRSTGELFF
.	TRBV18	TRBJ2-3	.	TGTGCCAGCTCATCCGGGTACGGGGAGACAGATACGCAGTATTTT	CASSSGYGETDTQYF
.	TRBV12-3/TRBV12-4	TRBJ1-2	.	TGTGCCAGCGGGGAACAGGGAAGGTTGTGGGGCTACACCTTC	CASGEQGRLWGYTF
.	TRBV6-1	TRBJ2-1	TRBD2	TGTGCCAGCAGTCAACGACTAGCGGGAAACCTCAATGAGCAGTTCTTC	CASSQRLAGNLNEQFF
.	TRBV6-2/TRBV6-3	TRBJ1-1	.	TGTGCCAGCAGTCATTCAGGAAACACTGAAGCTTTCTTT	CASSHSGNTEAFF
many	TRBV3-1	TRBJ2-1	.	TGTGCCAGCAGCCTCGGAGCGGACCGTTACAATGAGCAGTTCTTC	CASSLGADRYNEQFF
many	TRBV12-3/TRBV12-4	TRBJ2-5	.	TGTGCCAGCAGTGGCCCGGGGGAAGAGACCCAGTACTTC	CASSGPGEETQYF